The 16 T cell receptor beta chains below come from one sample, sequenced in a study of a mutant IDH1 vaccine in newly diagnosed glioma. Time point indicated: baseline, week 1 (first vaccination visit). Treatment denoted: pre-vaccination baseline after standard-of-care therapy. Produced via immunoSEQ multiplex PCR; TCRdb's table is partial and in-frame only. The sample shows tens of thousands of clones, roughly 80% of them seen only once. The material was PBMCs, obtained from a glioma patient treated with radiotherapy, temozolomide or both. These receptors all come from a man younger than 35 with glioma.

This chain joins TRBV29-1 and TRBJ2-5; 7 positions agree with TRBD2. The CDR3 loop spans 14 amino acids. With 1 base clipped from V and 1 base from J, the junction kept 3 bases outside the gene matches. Germline V gene lookup returns CDR1 SQVTM and CDR2 ANQGSEA. The CDR3 region is CSVEGRLAQETQYF. CDR3 in DNA: TGCAGCGTTGAAGGCAGACTAGCCCAAGAGACCCAGTACTTC.

This clone appeared once. The chain combines TRBV19 with TRBJ1-3; D not certain. CDR3 length: 20 residues. Germline V gives CDR1 LNHDA, CDR2 SQIVND (reference sequence). Trimming took 0 bases from V and 0 from J, leaving 21 bases between them. CDR3 nucleotide sequence: TGTGCCAGTAGTATAGACCCCATTCCTCGGACTCACAGCTCTGGAAACACCATATATTTT. Amino acid sequence: CASSIDPIPRTHSSGNTIYF.

The chain recombines TRBV5-1 with TRBJ1-5; unclear D gene. This CDR3 is 13 amino acids long. The germline V gene has CDR1 SGHRS and CDR2 YFSETQ. Trimming left V 0 bases short and J 5 bases short, with 6 bases between. The CDR3 coding sequence is TGCGCCAGCAGCTTGGAAGTCGATCAGCCCCAGCATTTT. As protein: CASSLEVDQPQHF.

The rearrangement joins TRBV9 to TRBJ1-1; TRBD1 matches 9 bases. With 3 bases clipped from V and 0 bases from J, the junction kept 0 bases outside the gene matches. Germline assignment: CDR1 SGDLS and CDR2 YYNGEE. CDR3 length: 14 residues. The CDR3 coding sequence is TGTGCCAGCAGCGGGACAGGGGTGAACACTGAAGCTTTCTTT. Its translation: CASSGTGVNTEAFF.

The J gene is TRBJ2-2, the V gene TRBV27; D not certain. Trimming removed 4 bases from V and 0 bases from J, with 6 bases in between. The length of the CDR3 is 14 residues. The germline CDR1 and CDR2 sequences are MNHEY and SMNVEV (reference sequence). CDR3 in DNA: TGTGCCAGCAGTTCTGACTCGAACACCGGGGAGCTGTTTTTT. Amino acid sequence: CASSSDSNTGELFF.

This clone appeared once. This chain uses TRBV29-1 with TRBJ2-7; 9 bases are shared with TRBD1. This CDR3 region has 13 residues. Germline V CDR1 and CDR2: SQVTM, ANQGSEA. V dropped 4 bases and J dropped 3; count of bases not matched to a gene: 4. Written as DNA, the CDR3 is TGCAGCGTTGGACAGGGGGACTACTACGAGCAGTACTTC. Amino acid sequence: CSVGQGDYYEQYF.

V gene TRBV28 combines with J gene TRBJ2-3; 11 nucleotides agree with TRBD2. The CDR3 consists of 15 residues. After removal of 5 bases from V and 6 bases from J, the junction contained 7 bases not matched to a gene. Germline loops: CDR1 MDHEN, CDR2 SYDVKM. The CDR3 is CASSPLAGGADTQYF. The CDR3 coding sequence is TGTGCCAGCAGTCCCCTAGCGGGAGGCGCGGATACGCAGTATTTT.

V gene TRBV30 combines with J gene TRBJ1-2; D gene unclear. The length of the CDR3 is 16 residues. The V and J ends lost 4 bases and 4 bases respectively, with 22 bases between them. The germline V gene encodes CDR1 GTSNPN and CDR2 SVGIG (reference sequence). CDR3 nucleotides: TGTGCCTGGAATCCCGGGAGTATAGGAATCCCCTATGGCTACACCTTC. It translates to CAWNPGSIGIPYGYTF.

J is TRBJ1-3 and V is TRBV9; 10 bases are a match to TRBD1. Per the germline V gene, CDR1 is SGDLS and CDR2 is YYNGEE. The CDR3 contains 16 residues. With V trimmed by 4 bases and J by 4 bases, 8 bases remained unmatched. This CDR3 is CASSLETGGLGNTIYF. In DNA, the CDR3 is TGTGCCAGCAGCTTAGAGACAGGGGGCCTCGGAAACACCATATATTTT. Combining the CDR3 with reference TRBV9 and TRBJ1-3 gives the whole variable domain DSGVTQTPKHLITATGQRVTLRCSPRSGDLSVYWYQQSLDQGLQFLIQYYNGEERAKGNILERFSAQQFPDLHSELNLSSLELGDSALYFCASSLETGGLGNTIYFGEGSWLTVV.

The chain recombines TRBV7-6 with TRBJ1-1; possibly TRBD1 for D (6 bases). The germline V gene encodes CDR1 SGHVS and CDR2 FNYEAQ. The CDR3 is 16 residues long. V was cut by 5 bases and J by 3 bases, with 19 bases left in between. This CDR3 is CASSDHFGQTDTEAFF. The CDR3 DNA follows: TGTGCCAGCAGCGATCATTTCGGACAGACTGACACTGAAGCTTTCTTT.

This clone was seen repeatedly, ten times or more. The chain joins TRBV27 to TRBJ1-1, with D possibly being TRBD1 (6 bases). Trimming removed 6 bases at V and 7 bases at J, with 12 bases between. The CDR3 contains 12 residues. Per the germline V gene, CDR1 is MNHEY and CDR2 is SMNVEV (reference sequence). The CDR3 sequence is CASSLGHGEAFF. The CDR3 nucleotides are TGTGCCAGCAGCCTGGGACACGGTGAAGCTTTCTTT.

This clone showed up just a few times. The chain uses TRBV5-6 and TRBJ1-1, with TRBD1 as a possible D gene (6 bases). Germline V gives CDR1 SGHDT, CDR2 YYEEEE. V shed 6 bases and J shed 7 bases, with 19 bases lying between them. The CDR3 consists of 14 residues. The CDR3, as DNA: TGTGCCAGCATCGGGGGGGCAGGGCCTTATGAAGCTTTCTTT. Translating it yields CASIGGAGPYEAFF.

The chain employs TRBV4-2 and TRBJ2-7, with TRBD1 matching 7 bases. The V gene's germline CDR1 is LGHNA and CDR2 YNFKEQ. CDR3 length: 15 residues. Trimming removed 0 bases from V and 4 bases from J; junction bases left unmatched: 6. The CDR3 here is CASSQDEGAKYEQYF. CDR3 sequence (DNA): TGTGCCAGCAGCCAAGATGAGGGGGCGAAATACGAGCAGTACTTC.

The genes are TRBV7-2 and TRBJ1-5, with D maybe TRBD1 (6 bases). The CDR3 has 15 amino acids. The germline CDR1 and CDR2 sequences are SGHTA and FQGNSA. V lost 2 bases and J 6 bases, leaving 14 bases between the germline ends. CDR3 sequence (DNA): TGTGCCAGCAGCTTAAACAGGGTGGGCGGTCAGCCCCAGCATTTT. Protein sequence: CASSLNRVGGQPQHF.

The chain employs TRBV6-6 and TRBJ2-5; D perhaps matches TRBD1 (6 bases). Germline CDR1 MNHNY, CDR2 SVGAGI (reference sequence). The ends were cut back, 4 bases at V and 4 bases at J, with 7 bases in the middle. The CDR3 is 12 residues long. Here the CDR3 DNA reads TGTGCCAGCAGTTCCAGGGGAGAGACCCAGTACTTC. This translates into CASSSRGETQYF.

The genes are TRBV11-2 and TRBJ2-2, with D tentatively TRBD1 (5 bases). This CDR3 has 16 residues. V was trimmed by 2 bases and J by 3 bases, leaving 13 bases between them. From germline, CDR1 is SGHAT and CDR2 FQNNGV. The CDR3: CASSLIGQGYTGELFF. The CDR3 region has the DNA TGTGCCAGCAGCTTAATCGGTCAGGGATACACCGGGGAGCTGTTTTTT.